The rows below give T cell receptor beta chains drawn from one sample of a study of blood T cell repertoires in COVID-19. Sequencing used immunoSEQ multiplex PCR; TCRdb keeps in-frame clones, though not all of them. This table holds under 200,000 clones, over 70% found once. The sequencing input was peripheral blood. Every receptor here comes from a woman aged 80 or over with active or convalescent COVID-19. Both conserved end residues are part of each CDR3. The D gene is left open where the match is weak. Clone size is given for some rows only: seen once, a few or many times, or a class if the clone is expanded.

clone_size	d_call	v_call	j_call	cdr3_aa	cdr3_nt
-	-	TRBV7-2	TRBJ2-7	CASSLAVREQQYF	TGTGCCAGCAGCTTAGCTGTCCGGGAGCAGCAGTACTTC
-	TRBD1	TRBV7-9	TRBJ2-2	CASSRQGTDAGELFF	TGTGCCAGCAGCCGACAAGGGACAGATGCCGGGGAGCTGTTTTTT
few	TRBD1	TRBV19	TRBJ1-1	CASSRQGIGTNTEAFF	TGTGCCAGTAGTAGACAGGGGATCGGCACGAACACTGAAGCTTTCTTT
-	-	TRBV11-3	TRBJ2-1	CASSPTVSSYNEQFF	TGTGCCAGCAGCCCTACAGTGAGCTCCTACAATGAGCAGTTCTTC
-	TRBD1	TRBV19	TRBJ1-2	CASRLPMGQGSYYGYTF	TGTGCCAGTAGACTACCGATGGGACAGGGATCGTACTATGGCTACACCTTC
-	-	TRBV5-4	TRBJ2-2	CASSEDLTNTGELFF	TGTGCCAGCAGCGAAGACTTAACGAACACCGGGGAGCTGTTTTTT
-	-	TRBV4-2	TRBJ1-4	CASSQDWQGLQEKLFF	TGTGCCAGCAGCCAAGATTGGCAGGGACTTCAAGAAAAACTGTTTTTT
-	TRBD1	TRBV27	TRBJ1-5	CASSQGTGSGPQHF	TGTGCCAGCAGTCAAGGGACAGGTAGCGGACCCCAGCATTTT
once	TRBD2	TRBV10-3	TRBJ2-5	CAIKASGGALQETQYF	TGTGCCATCAAGGCTAGCGGGGGGGCCCTCCAAGAGACCCAGTACTTC
once	-	TRBV29-1	TRBJ2-7	CSVVRGTYEQYF	TGCAGCGTTGTTAGGGGTACCTACGAGCAGTACTTC
few	TRBD1	TRBV6-5	TRBJ1-2	CASIAAGTGRGYTF	TGTGCCAGCATCGCCGCAGGGACAGGGAGAGGCTACACCTTC